This is a list of T cell receptor beta chains from one sample in a study of cytomegalovirus exposure and HLA in healthy donors. The method was immunoSEQ multiplex PCR; TCRdb's version includes in-frame clones alone and lacks a portion of them. Found here are 200,000 to 250,000 clones, 80% to 90% of them singletons; the top ten hold approximately 2.9%. Material for sequencing was PBMCs. Source of these receptors: a woman in her late teens or twenties in good health and CMV-seronegative. CDR3s include the opening cysteine and the closing phenylalanine or tryptophan. D genes are given only for firm matches. Where a row states a size, it is once, few, many or the class of an expanded clone; other rows omit it.

length	V	D	size	J	DNA	CDR3
19	TRBV7-9	NA	NA	TRBJ1-3	TGTGCCAGCAGCCCACGCGGTTCGCGTACGAGTGGAACCCGAAACACCATATATTTT	CASSPRGSRTSGTRNTIYF
15	TRBV5-1	NA	NA	TRBJ2-3	TGCGCCAGCAGCTTGGAGGGACAAGACACAGATACGCAGTATTTT	CASSLEGQDTDTQYF
14	TRBV28	NA	NA	TRBJ2-5	TGTGCCAGCAATAGGCCGGGGGTGGCAGAGACCCAGTACTTC	CASNRPGVAETQYF
13	TRBV28	NA	NA	TRBJ1-1	TGTGCCAGCAGTTTAGGGAGGGCCACTGAAGCTTTCTTT	CASSLGRATEAFF
14	TRBV4-3	TRBD1	NA	TRBJ2-7	TGCGCCAGCAGCCAAGCCGTACAGGGGGGCGAGCAGTACTTC	CASSQAVQGGEQYF
14	TRBV29-1	TRBD1	NA	TRBJ2-7	TGCAGCGTCCACCTCCCGGGACAGTCCTACGAGCAGTACTTC	CSVHLPGQSYEQYF
14	TRBV30	NA	NA	TRBJ1-3	TGTGCCTGGAGTCTCGGCAGGACTGGAAACACCATATATTTT	CAWSLGRTGNTIYF
16	TRBV27	TRBD1	once	TRBJ2-1	TGTGCCAGCAGCCTTGGGACAGGGTTGACCTACAATGAGCAGTTCTTC	CASSLGTGLTYNEQFF
14	TRBV6-5	NA	NA	TRBJ2-1	TGTGCCAGCAGTTATAACTTACGCAACAATGAGCAGTTCTTC	CASSYNLRNNEQFF
14	TRBV9	NA	NA	TRBJ2-5	TGTGCCAGCAGCTTGGGGGGAAGCTCAGAGACCCAGTACTTC	CASSLGGSSETQYF
16	TRBV6-1	NA	NA	TRBJ2-7	TGTGCCAGCAGTGAAGAAGTACAGGCGTTCTCCTACGAGCAGTACTTC	CASSEEVQAFSYEQYF
19	TRBV5-6	TRBD2	NA	TRBJ2-1	TGTGCCAGCAGCCACCCGGTGACTAGCGGGAGAAGTACGCGGAATGAGCAGTTCTTC	CASSHPVTSGRSTRNEQFF
16	TRBV7-9	NA	NA	TRBJ1-5	TGTGCCAGCAGCTTAGCGCGAGGGGACTTCAATCAGCCCCAGCATTTT	CASSLARGDFNQPQHF
15	TRBV6-5	TRBD2	NA	TRBJ2-7	TGTGCCAGCAGTTCTACTAGCGGGGGCTCCTACGAGCAGTACTTC	CASSSTSGGSYEQYF
15	TRBV28	TRBD1	NA	TRBJ2-4	TGTGCCAGCAGTCCCTCGGGACAGGGGGAGAACATTCAGTACTTC	CASSPSGQGENIQYF
15	TRBV27	NA	NA	TRBJ1-1	TGTGCCAGCAGTTCGACAGTCCTAGGTGACACTGAAGCTTTCTTT	CASSSTVLGDTEAFF
14	TRBV5-6	NA	NA	TRBJ2-3	TGTGCCAGCAGCTTGGACAGGGTGGGAGATACGCAGTATTTT	CASSLDRVGDTQYF
14	TRBV5-4	TRBD1	once	TRBJ1-2	TGTGCCAGCAGCTTATGGGACAGCCTCTATGGCTACACCTTC	CASSLWDSLYGYTF
15	TRBV28	NA	NA	TRBJ1-1	TGTGCCAGCAGTCTCGCCAGGGCACGGAACACTGAAGCTTTCTTT	CASSLARARNTEAFF
13	TRBV19	NA	NA	TRBJ1-1	TGTGCCAGTAGTCCGACGGGGAACACTGAAGCTTTCTTT	CASSPTGNTEAFF
15	TRBV7-9	NA	NA	TRBJ2-7	TGTGCCAGCAGTAAGCGGCAGGCCAGTTCCTACGAGCAGTACTTC	CASSKRQASSYEQYF
13	TRBV6-5	NA	NA	TRBJ2-7	TGTGCCAGCAGTAGCGACAGTTCCTACGAGCAGTACTTC	CASSSDSSYEQYF
15	TRBV28	NA	NA	TRBJ1-5	TGTGCCAGCAGTTTCGGGGGGTCCCGCAATCAGCCCCAGCATTTT	CASSFGGSRNQPQHF
13	TRBV6-5	NA	NA	TRBJ2-1	TGTGCCAGCCCCTGGGGGAGGTACAATGAGCAGTTCTTC	CASPWGRYNEQFF
16	TRBV4-3	NA	NA	TRBJ2-2	TGCGCCAGCAGCCAAGATCGGTGGTTACACACCGGGGAGCTGTTTTTT	CASSQDRWLHTGELFF
13	TRBV30	NA	NA	TRBJ1-4	TGTGCCTGGTCACGACAGATTAATGAAAAACTGTTTTTT	CAWSRQINEKLFF
16	TRBV7-9	TRBD1	once	TRBJ1-2	TGTGCCAGCAGCCCCTTACGGGACAGGGTATTCTATGGCTACACCTTC	CASSPLRDRVFYGYTF
16	TRBV5-4	TRBD1	NA	TRBJ2-5	TGTGCCAGCAGCTCTCCGGGACAGGAGGCTTTGGAGACCCAGTACTTC	CASSSPGQEALETQYF
15	TRBV7-2	TRBD1	NA	TRBJ2-7	TGTGCCAGCAGCTTAGAGACAGGGCTTTTCTACGAGCAGTACTTC	CASSLETGLFYEQYF
15	TRBV7-8	NA	NA	TRBJ2-2	TGTGCCAGCAGTGTTCACAGATCGAACACCGGGGAGCTGTTTTTT	CASSVHRSNTGELFF
13	TRBV6-6	TRBD1	NA	TRBJ2-7	TGTGCCAGCACCCGGACAGGGGCTGACGAGCAGTACTTC	CASTRTGADEQYF
12	TRBV29-1	TRBD1	NA	TRBJ2-7	TGCAGCGTCGCCGGACAGGGCAACGAGCAGTACTTC	CSVAGQGNEQYF
16	TRBV28	TRBD1	NA	TRBJ1-2	TGTGCCAGCAGTCACCGGGACAGGCTTTCTAACTATGGCTACACCTTC	CASSHRDRLSNYGYTF
13	TRBV7-2	NA	NA	TRBJ2-7	TGTGCCAGCAGCTTAGACGGGGACTACGAGCAGTACTTC	CASSLDGDYEQYF
17	TRBV4-2	NA	NA	TRBJ2-3	TGTGCCAGCAGCCATACAGCCTTATCTACTAGCACAGATACGCAGTATTTT	CASSHTALSTSTDTQYF
13	TRBV30	TRBD2	once	TRBJ2-7	TGTGCCTGGAGCGGAGGGACTACCGCCTGGCCCTACTTC	CAWSGGTTAWPYF
16	TRBV7-4	NA	NA	TRBJ2-7	TGTGCCAGCAGCTCGACCTCCAGCTGGGGCCGCTACGAGCAGTACTTC	CASSSTSSWGRYEQYF
16	TRBV19	NA	NA	TRBJ1-1	TGTGCCAGTGGCCCTTTGCCTGGGCAGGGGAACACTGAAGCTTTCTTT	CASGPLPGQGNTEAFF
14	TRBV18	TRBD1	once	TRBJ1-2	TGTGCCAGCTCCCCGGGACAGGACTTCTATGGCTACACCTTC	CASSPGQDFYGYTF
15	TRBV5-4	NA	NA	TRBJ2-3	TGTGCCAGCAGCTTGCCGGGGGACCTCACAGATACGCAGTATTTT	CASSLPGDLTDTQYF
16	TRBV11-2	TRBD1	NA	TRBJ2-3	TGTGCCAGCAGCTTAGACAGGGGGAGAACCACAGATACGCAGTATTTT	CASSLDRGRTTDTQYF
13	TRBV6-5	NA	NA	TRBJ1-5	TGTGCCAGCAGTTACGGGGGGGGTCAGCCCCAGCATTTT	CASSYGGGQPQHF
13	TRBV27	NA	once	TRBJ2-5	TGTGCCAGCAGTTTACTACCACAAGAGACCCAGTACTTC	CASSLLPQETQYF
20	TRBV27	TRBD2	NA	TRBJ2-1	TGTGCCAGCAGTTTTACTAGTCGGCTAGCGGGAGGAAACTCCTACAATGAGCAGTTCTTC	CASSFTSRLAGGNSYNEQFF
15	TRBV6-5	TRBD2	NA	TRBJ2-7	TGTGCCAGCAGAGGGGGCCTAGCGGGGGTCTACGAGCAGTACTTC	CASRGGLAGVYEQYF
14	TRBV13	NA	NA	TRBJ1-1	TGTGCCAGCAGTCACAGCACAGTAAACACTGAAGCTTTCTTT	CASSHSTVNTEAFF
14	TRBV7-9	NA	NA	TRBJ2-3	TGTGCCAGCAGCTTAGGCGAGAGTCCAGATACGCAGTATTTT	CASSLGESPDTQYF
14	TRBV2	NA	NA	TRBJ2-3	TGTGCCAGCAAACGACAGGTTAGCACAGATACGCAGTATTTT	CASKRQVSTDTQYF
13	TRBV25-1	NA	NA	TRBJ1-2	TGTGCCAGCAGTGAATTCGGTAACTATGGCTACACCTTC	CASSEFGNYGYTF
17	TRBV5-6	NA	NA	TRBJ1-3	TGTGCCAGCAGCTTGGAGGGACTGACCCTCTCTGGAAACACCATATATTTT	CASSLEGLTLSGNTIYF
13	TRBV5-4	NA	NA	TRBJ1-1	TGTGCCAGCAGCCCTGACGCGCGGTCTGAAGCTTTCTTT	CASSPDARSEAFF
14	TRBV27	TRBD1	NA	TRBJ2-7	TGTGCCAGCAAAGACCGGGACAGGGTCTACGAGCAGTACTTC	CASKDRDRVYEQYF
18	TRBV9	NA	NA	TRBJ2-2	TGTGCCAGCAGCCACGACAGCTACGGATTCCCGAACACCGGGGAGCTGTTTTTT	CASSHDSYGFPNTGELFF